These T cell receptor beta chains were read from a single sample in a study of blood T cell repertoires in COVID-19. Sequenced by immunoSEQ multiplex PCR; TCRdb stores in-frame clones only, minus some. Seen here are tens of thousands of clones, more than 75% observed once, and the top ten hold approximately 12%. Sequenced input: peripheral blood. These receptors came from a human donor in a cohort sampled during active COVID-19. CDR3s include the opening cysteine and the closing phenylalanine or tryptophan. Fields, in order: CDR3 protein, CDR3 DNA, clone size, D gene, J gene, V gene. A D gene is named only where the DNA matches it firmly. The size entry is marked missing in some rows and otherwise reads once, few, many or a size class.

CDR3: CASSMNRGLRNYGYTF
DNA: TGTGCCAGTAGTATGAACAGGGGTCTTCGGAACTATGGCTACACCTTC
size: NA
D: TRBD1
J: TRBJ1-2
V: TRBV19

CDR3: CASSHGSQRNTGELFF
DNA: TGTGCCAGCAGCCACGGGTCCCAAAGGAACACCGGGGAGCTGTTTTTT
size: few
D: NA
J: TRBJ2-2
V: TRBV7-9

CDR3: CASSRGVYEQFF
DNA: TGTGCCAGTAGTAGGGGGGTCTATGAGCAGTTCTTC
size: NA
D: NA
J: TRBJ2-1
V: TRBV19

CDR3: CASSLGGSRNYRGENNEQFF
DNA: TGTGCCAGCAGCTTGGGGGGTTCCCGAAATTACAGGGGGGAAAACAATGAGCAGTTCTTC
size: NA
D: TRBD1
J: TRBJ2-1
V: TRBV5-4

CDR3: CASSLAGLTDTQYF
DNA: TGTGCCAGCAGCCTAGCGGGCCTCACAGATACGCAGTATTTT
size: few
D: TRBD2
J: TRBJ2-3
V: TRBV7-2

CDR3: CASSQCLSWPPEDIQYF
DNA: TGCGCCAGCAGTCAATGCCTGTCTTGGCCACCGGAGGACATTCAGTACTTC
size: NA
D: NA
J: TRBJ2-4
V: TRBV23-1

CDR3: CAWSGGQTLRADTQYF
DNA: TGTGCCTGGAGTGGGGGACAGACGTTGAGGGCAGATACGCAGTATTTT
size: NA
D: TRBD1
J: TRBJ2-3
V: TRBV30

CDR3: CASSPRAGGSYEQYF
DNA: TGTGCCAGCTCCCCCCGCGCAGGGGGTTCCTACGAGCAGTACTTC
size: NA
D: TRBD1
J: TRBJ2-7
V: TRBV18

CDR3: CASSIQGNEQFF
DNA: TGTGCCAGCAGTATACAGGGGAATGAGCAGTTCTTC
size: NA
D: TRBD1
J: TRBJ2-1
V: TRBV9

CDR3: CASSRRGLAGGNEQFF
DNA: TGCGCCAGCAGCCGCCGGGGGCTAGCGGGAGGGAATGAGCAGTTCTTC
size: NA
D: TRBD2
J: TRBJ2-1
V: TRBV4-3

CDR3: CASNPGDSGNSPLHF
DNA: TGTGCCAGCAACCCAGGGGACAGTGGAAATTCACCCCTCCACTTT
size: NA
D: TRBD1
J: TRBJ1-6
V: TRBV9

CDR3: CASSPRQALGTEAFF
DNA: TGTGCCAGCTCACCACGTCAGGCATTGGGCACTGAAGCTTTCTTT
size: few
D: NA
J: TRBJ1-1
V: TRBV18

CDR3: CASSPPREEGETQYF
DNA: TGTGCCAGCAGCCCACCGCGGGAGGAGGGAGAGACCCAGTACTTC
size: NA
D: TRBD2
J: TRBJ2-5
V: TRBV11-2

CDR3: CASSSTGGATNEKLFF
DNA: TGTGCCAGCAGCTCAACAGGGGGCGCAACTAATGAAAAACTGTTTTTT
size: NA
D: TRBD1
J: TRBJ1-4
V: TRBV7-9

CDR3: CASSQTRDRGNYGYTF
DNA: TGCGCCAGCAGCCAAACCCGTGACAGGGGAAACTATGGCTACACCTTC
size: NA
D: TRBD1
J: TRBJ1-2
V: TRBV4-3

CDR3: CASRDPQGGRYEQYF
DNA: TGTGCCAGCAGGGACCCCCAGGGGGGAAGGTACGAGCAGTACTTC
size: few
D: NA
J: TRBJ2-7
V: TRBV6-5

CDR3: CASSYRQGVNQPQHF
DNA: TGTGCCAGCAGTTATAGACAGGGGGTAAATCAGCCCCAGCATTTT
size: once
D: TRBD1
J: TRBJ1-5
V: TRBV6-5

CDR3: CASSQERPTLTDTQYF
DNA: TGTGCCAGCAGCCAAGAAAGGCCCACACTAACAGATACGCAGTATTTT
size: NA
D: NA
J: TRBJ2-3
V: TRBV14